A single sample gave rise to the 24 T cell receptor beta chains below, sequenced in a study of T cells in Graves' hyperthyroidism and ophthalmopathy. The source material, RNA transcripts, was used to amplify TCR beta CDR3 regions. The study used the HTBI primer set for a first-round RT-PCR of the TCR CDR3. MiXCR, run by TCRdb on the multiplex PCR reads, gives a single entry per CDR3 protein. This sample yields 690,000 or so distinct CDR3 sequences, of which over 15% are seen a single time; approximately 15% belongs to the top ten. Input material: blood. The receptors were sampled from a woman aged 45-59 years with Graves' hyperthyroidism that later progressed to Graves' ophthalmopathy.

This clonotype was seen a few times. This sequence joins TRBV19 and TRBJ2-2; possible D gene TRBD1, 6 bases. The V end lost 3 bases, the J end lost 5 bases, and 10 bases lay between the germline ends. Germline CDR1 reads LNHDA; CDR2 reads SQIVND (reference sequence). The CDR3 is made up of 14 amino acids. DNA for the CDR3: TGTGCCAGTAGTATTTACAGGGCGACCGGGGAGCTGTTTTTT. Its protein is CASSIYRATGELFF.

The chain joins TRBV6-1 to TRBJ1-4; a possible D gene is TRBD1 (5 bases). This CDR3 has 14 amino acids. CDR1 and CDR2 from the germline V gene are MNHNS and SASEGT. Trimming stripped 4 bases from V and 2 bases from J, with 8 bases between. The CDR3 protein is CASSAGVTNEKLFF. In DNA form, the CDR3 reads TGTGCCAGCAGTGCGGGGGTTACTAATGAAAAACTGTTTTTT.

The chain carries TRBV27 and TRBJ1-4, with 8 bases matching TRBD1. This CDR3 comprises 16 residues. V shed 3 bases, J shed 8 bases, and the junction held 11 bases outside the gene matches. Germline assignment: CDR1 MNHEY and CDR2 SMNVEV (reference sequence). The CDR3 spells CASSFRPGTGGEKLFF. CDR3 in DNA: TGTGCCAGCAGTTTCCGGCCCGGGACAGGTGGGGAAAAACTGTTTTTT.

This clonotype was seen repeatedly, ten times or more. This sequence joins TRBV6-6 and TRBJ1-1; a possible D gene is TRBD1 (6 bases). CDR1 and CDR2 (germline): MNHNY, SVGAGI (reference sequence). V lost 0 bases and J 5 bases, leaving 10 bases between the germline ends. This CDR3 region has 14 residues. CDR3 amino acids: CASSYSVRGTEAFF. DNA of the CDR3: TGTGCCAGCAGTTACTCGGTCAGGGGTACTGAAGCTTTCTTT.

The CDR3 sequence is CASSRLAGGTGELFF. CDR3 in DNA: TGCGCCAGCAGCCGCCTAGCGGGGGGGACCGGGGAGCTGTTTTTT. This chain uses TRBV4-1 with TRBJ2-2; 12 nucleotides line up with TRBD2. Trimming at V came to 4 bases and at J to 5 bases, leaving 2 bases not matched to a gene. Germline CDR1 MGHRA, CDR2 YSYEKL. This CDR3 is 15 amino acids long.

This clonotype was recorded many times. V is TRBV11-2 and J is TRBJ1-1; D possibly corresponds to TRBD1 (5 bases). Germline V gene sequence: CDR1 SGHAT, CDR2 FQNNGV. The CDR3 is 15 residues long. V lost 0 bases and J 4 bases, leaving 12 bases between the germline ends. CDR3 sequence reads: CASSLDRGGSTEAFF. The CDR3 bases are TGTGCCAGCAGCTTAGATCGGGGGGGGAGCACTGAAGCTTTCTTT.

In this sample, this clonotype turned up a few times. V gene TRBV4-1 combines with J gene TRBJ2-2, with 7 positions matching TRBD2. The V segment lost 0 bases and the J segment 6 bases; nucleotides outside the gene matches: 4. The CDR3 is made up of 15 amino acids. Per the germline V gene, CDR1 is MGHRA and CDR2 is YSYEKL. The CDR3: CASSQEGGVAGELFF. The CDR3 nucleotides read TGCGCCAGCAGCCAAGAGGGGGGGGTAGCCGGGGAGCTGTTTTTT.

The V gene is TRBV20-1, the J gene TRBJ1-2; D call uncertain. The ends were cut back, 0 bases at V and 4 bases at J, with 6 bases in the middle. The CDR3 is made up of 12 amino acids. Germline CDR1 and CDR2: DFQATT and SNEGSKA (reference sequence). DNA of the CDR3: TGCAGTGCTAGAGACTACTCCTATGGCTACACCTTC. Its protein product is CSARDYSYGYTF.

Ten or more counts support this clonotype. The chain carries TRBV20-1 and TRBJ2-1; D may be TRBD1 or TRBD2 (5 bases each). This CDR3 is 15 amino acids long. Trimming removed 0 bases at V and 10 bases at J, with 19 bases between. Germline CDR1 reads DFQATT; CDR2 reads SNEGSKA (reference sequence). CDR3 protein: CSARDITSMGVEQFF. CDR3 sequence (DNA): TGCAGTGCTAGAGATATTACTTCTATGGGGGTGGAGCAGTTCTTC.

The V call is TRBV7-6, the J call TRBJ1-4, with unresolved D. The germline V and J ends were trimmed by 5 bases and 8 bases, with 18 bases remaining between them. The CDR3 loop spans 15 amino acids. Germline-derived CDR1 and CDR2 are SGHVS and FNYEAQ. This CDR3 is CASSASWGEVEKLFF. In nucleotides, the CDR3 is TGTGCCAGCAGCGCTAGCTGGGGTGAGGTGGAAAAACTGTTTTTT. Using reference TRBV7-6 and TRBJ1-4 for the parts outside the CDR3, the full variable domain is GAGVSQSPRYKVTKRGQDVALRCDPISGHVSLYWYRQALGQGPEFLTYFNYEAQQDKSGLPNDRFSAERPEGSISTLTIQRTEQRDSAMYRCASSASWGEVEKLFFGSGTQLSVL.

The sample holds a few counts of this clonotype. The gene calls are TRBV30 and TRBJ2-1; no firm D call. The CDR3 has 16 amino acids. The germline CDR1 and CDR2 sequences are GTSNPN and SVGIG (reference sequence). The V end was cut by 0 bases, the J end by 3 bases, with 15 bases between. CDR3 sequence: CAWSVLGSTGYNEQFF. The CDR3 DNA sequence: TGTGCCTGGAGTGTACTCGGGTCCACGGGCTACAATGAGCAGTTCTTC.

This clonotype has a handful of counts. The J gene is TRBJ1-5, the V gene TRBV19; 9 nucleotides agree with TRBD1. J gave up 7 bases and V 5 bases, and 12 bases lay outside the gene matches. The CDR3 is 16 residues long. Germline V gene sequence: CDR1 LNHDA, CDR2 SQIVND (reference sequence). In nucleotides, the CDR3 is TGTGCCAGTAGTCCCCAGACAGGGGGGACACACCAGCCCCAGCATTTT. It translates to CASSPQTGGTHQPQHF.

In its sample, this clonotype was seen a few times. This rearrangement joins TRBV2 to TRBJ1-2; no definite D call. Germline loops: CDR1 SNHLY, CDR2 FYNNEI. The CDR3 sequence is 15 residues long. The V and J ends lost 6 bases and 0 bases respectively, with 14 bases between them. CDR3 nucleotide sequence: TGTGCCAGCAGAGAGGGCAGAGCTCCTAACTATGGCTACACCTTC. Translating it yields CASREGRAPNYGYTF. The variable domain in full, completed from reference TRBV2 and TRBJ1-2, reads EPEVTQTPSHQVTQMGQEVILRCVPISNHLYFYWYRQILGQKVEFLVSFYNNEISEKSEIFDDQFSVERPDGSNFTLKIRSTKLEDSAMYFCASREGRAPNYGYTFGSGTRLTVV.

This clonotype was seen more than once but under ten times. The chain is built from TRBV6-4 and TRBJ1-2; 9 positions match TRBD1. Trimming removed 5 bases from V and 4 bases from J; junction bases left unmatched: 5. Germline V gene sequence: CDR1 MRHNA, CDR2 SNTAGT. The CDR3 has 14 amino acids. The CDR3 bases are TGTGCCAGCAGTATGACAGGGGGTGTCTATGGCTACACCTTC. Protein: CASSMTGGVYGYTF.

The chain joins TRBV7-9 to TRBJ2-4, with TRBD1 identical over 8 bases. CDR3 length equals 16 residues. Germline loops: CDR1 SEHNR, CDR2 FQNEAQ (reference sequence). The trim removed 5 bases at V and 0 bases at J, leaving 6 bases unmatched. The CDR3: CASSPVGTGAKNIQYF. In DNA, the CDR3 is TGTGCCAGCAGCCCTGTCGGGACAGGAGCCAAAAACATTCAGTACTTC.

This clonotype was seen repeatedly, ten times or more. The rearrangement links TRBV27 to TRBJ2-1, with D unclear. The V end was cut by 5 bases, the J end by 0 bases, with 11 bases between. Germline V gene data show CDR1 as MNHEY and CDR2 as SMNVEV (reference sequence). The CDR3 loop spans 15 amino acids. In DNA form, the CDR3 reads TGTGCCAGCAGTCCGGACCTCAACTCCTACAATGAGCAGTTCTTC. Translating it yields CASSPDLNSYNEQFF.

This clonotype was observed a handful of times. The chain has TRBV6-1 and TRBJ2-3; no definite D call. Germline values: CDR1 MNHNS, CDR2 SASEGT. CDR3 length: 12 residues. In nucleotides, the CDR3 is TGTGCTCTGGCCACTAGCACAGATACGCAGTATTTT. This translates into CALATSTDTQYF.

This clonotype was seen only a few times. This rearrangement joins TRBV15 to TRBJ1-1, with D unclear. Germline CDR1 is LNHNV and CDR2 is YYDKDF (reference sequence). With 4 bases removed from V and 5 bases from J, the gap between germline ends came to 23 bases. This CDR3 is built from 17 residues. The CDR3 DNA reads as TGTGCCACCAGCAAATTTCTAAGCCGGGATTGGGGAACTGAAGCTTTCTTT. Residues: CATSKFLSRDWGTEAFF.

This clonotype has a handful of counts. The chain joins TRBV5-6 to TRBJ1-5; the D is unclear. The CDR3 runs 16 residues. V was cut by 0 bases and J by 2 bases, with 12 bases left in between. The germline CDR1 and CDR2 sequences are SGHDT and YYEEEE. The CDR3 bases are TGTGCCAGCAGCTTGGCCGTTCGGGGTGGCAATCAGCCCCAGCATTTT. It codes for CASSLAVRGGNQPQHF.

This clonotype was recorded a few times. This chain connects TRBV19 to TRBJ1-4, with no clear D. The V gene's germline CDR1 is LNHDA and CDR2 SQIVND (reference sequence). The CDR3 is 13 residues long. V was trimmed by 9 bases and J by 8 bases, leaving 16 bases between them. CDR3 protein: CASRGRGGEKLFF. The DNA of the CDR3 is TGTGCCAGCAGAGGACGGGGAGGCGAAAAACTGTTTTTT.

This clonotype was seen only a few times. The chain is built from TRBV11-2 and TRBJ2-5; D is uncertain. The CDR3 is made up of 11 amino acids. The germline gives CDR1 SGHAT, CDR2 FQNNGV. Trimming took off 2 bases at V and 5 bases at J, with 3 bases between the two ends. CDR3 region: CASSLNETQYF. CDR3 nucleotides: TGTGCCAGCAGCTTAAATGAGACCCAGTACTTC.

This chain links TRBV6-2 or TRBV6-3 with TRBJ1-3; D gene ambiguous. The V end was cut by 2 bases, the J end by 0 bases, with 2 bases between. This CDR3 is built from 13 residues. Germline CDR1 MNHEY, CDR2 SVGEGT. CDR3 nucleotides: TGTGCCAGCAGTTACGGCTCTGGAAACACCATATATTTT. This codes for CASSYGSGNTIYF.

This clonotype was counted a few times. This chain links TRBV10-1 with TRBJ1-4; tentative D call: TRBD1 (5 bases). V lost 9 bases, J lost 11 bases, and 13 bases lay in between. This CDR3 has 11 residues. Germline-derived CDR1 and CDR2 are WNHNN and SYGVQD (reference sequence). CDR3 nucleotide sequence: TGCGCCAGTGGGGACCCGGATAAACTGTTTTTT. This sequence encodes CASGDPDKLFF.

This clonotype has just a few counts. The V gene is TRBV12-3 or TRBV12-4, the J gene TRBJ2-3; D is undetermined. The CDR3 has 12 amino acids. With 6 bases removed from V and 4 bases from J, the gap between germline ends came to 8 bases. The CDR3 loop reads CASRPQSDTQYF. In DNA, the CDR3 is TGTGCCAGCAGACCGCAGTCAGATACGCAGTATTTT.